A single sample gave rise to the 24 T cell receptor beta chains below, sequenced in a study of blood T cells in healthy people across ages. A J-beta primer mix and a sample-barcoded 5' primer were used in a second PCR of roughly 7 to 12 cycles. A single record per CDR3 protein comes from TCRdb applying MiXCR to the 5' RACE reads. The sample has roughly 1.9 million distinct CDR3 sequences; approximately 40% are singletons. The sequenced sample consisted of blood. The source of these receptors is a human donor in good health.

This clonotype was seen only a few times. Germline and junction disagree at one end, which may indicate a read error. CDR3 amino acids: CAGSLQGDYSPLHF. The CDR3 DNA reads TGCGCCGGCAGCTTGCAGGGGGATTATTCACCCCTCCACTTT. The V gene is TRBV9, the J gene TRBJ1-6; 7 nucleotides line up with TRBD1. CDR3 length: 14 amino acids. Looked up from germline, CDR1 is SGDLS and CDR2 is YYNGEE.

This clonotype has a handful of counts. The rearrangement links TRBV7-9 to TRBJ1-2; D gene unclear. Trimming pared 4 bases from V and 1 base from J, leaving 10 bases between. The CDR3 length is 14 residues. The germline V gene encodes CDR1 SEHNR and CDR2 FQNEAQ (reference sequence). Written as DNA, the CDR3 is TGTGCCAGCAGCTCCCGGATAGTTAACTATGGCTACACCTTC. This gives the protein CASSSRIVNYGYTF.

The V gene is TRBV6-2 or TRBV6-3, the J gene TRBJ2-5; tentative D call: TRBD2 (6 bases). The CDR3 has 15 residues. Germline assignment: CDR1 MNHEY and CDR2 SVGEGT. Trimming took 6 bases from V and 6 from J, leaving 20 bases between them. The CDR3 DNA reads TGTGCCAGCAGCCGGGGGAGCGGGCGGGAACAGACCCAGTACTTC. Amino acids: CASSRGSGREQTQYF.

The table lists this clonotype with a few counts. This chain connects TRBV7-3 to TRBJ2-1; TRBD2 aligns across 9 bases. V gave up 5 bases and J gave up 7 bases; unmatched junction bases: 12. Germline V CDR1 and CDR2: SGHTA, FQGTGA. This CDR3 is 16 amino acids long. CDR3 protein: CASSTQASTSGNEQFF. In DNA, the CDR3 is TGTGCCAGCAGCACACAAGCATCGACTAGCGGAAATGAGCAGTTCTTC.

CDR3 residues: CATSPEVRNTEAFF. Written as DNA, the CDR3 is TGTGCCACCAGCCCAGAGGTCAGGAACACTGAAGCTTTCTTT. The chain combines TRBV15 with TRBJ1-1; D remains ambiguous. V lost 5 bases and J lost 1, with 11 bases in between. The V gene's germline CDR1 is LNHNV and CDR2 YYDKDF (reference sequence). The CDR3 sequence is 14 residues long.

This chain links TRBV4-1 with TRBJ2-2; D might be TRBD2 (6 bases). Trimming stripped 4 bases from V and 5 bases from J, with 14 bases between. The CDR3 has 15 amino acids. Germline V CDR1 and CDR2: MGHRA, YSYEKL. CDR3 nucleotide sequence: TGCGCCAGCAGCCCTCGACTAGATCATACCGGGGAGCTGTTTTTT. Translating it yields CASSPRLDHTGELFF.

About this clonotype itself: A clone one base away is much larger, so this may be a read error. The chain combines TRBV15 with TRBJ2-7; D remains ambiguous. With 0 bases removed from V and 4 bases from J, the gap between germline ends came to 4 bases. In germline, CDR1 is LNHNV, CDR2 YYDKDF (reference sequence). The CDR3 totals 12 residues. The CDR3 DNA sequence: TGTGCCACCAGCAGAGATCGGTACGAGCAGTACTTC. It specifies CATSRDRYEQYF.

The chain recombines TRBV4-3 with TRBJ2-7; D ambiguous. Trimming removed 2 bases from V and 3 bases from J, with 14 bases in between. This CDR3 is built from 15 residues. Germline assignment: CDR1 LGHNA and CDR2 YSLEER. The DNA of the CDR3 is TGCGCCAGCAGCCAAAGGGTACAGCCTAGCTACGAGCAGTACTTC. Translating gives CASSQRVQPSYEQYF.

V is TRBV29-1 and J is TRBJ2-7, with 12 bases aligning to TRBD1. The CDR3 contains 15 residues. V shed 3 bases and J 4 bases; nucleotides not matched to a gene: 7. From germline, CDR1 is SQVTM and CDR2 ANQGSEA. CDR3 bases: TGCAGCGTTGATAAGGGACAGGGGGCGCCGTACGAGCAGTACTTC. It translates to CSVDKGQGAPYEQYF.

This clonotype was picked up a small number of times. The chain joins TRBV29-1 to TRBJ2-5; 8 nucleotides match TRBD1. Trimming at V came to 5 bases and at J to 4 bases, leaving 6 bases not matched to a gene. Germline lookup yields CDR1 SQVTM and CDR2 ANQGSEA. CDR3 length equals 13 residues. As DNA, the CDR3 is TGCAGCGTTTACGGACAGGGCCGAGAGACCCAGTACTTC. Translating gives CSVYGQGRETQYF.

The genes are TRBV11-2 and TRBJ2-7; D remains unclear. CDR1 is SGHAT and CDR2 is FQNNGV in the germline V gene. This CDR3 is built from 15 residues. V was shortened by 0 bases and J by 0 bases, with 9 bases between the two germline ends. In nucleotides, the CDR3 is TGTGCCAGCAGCTTAGAACCGGGTGGCTCCTACGAGCAGTACTTC. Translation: CASSLEPGGSYEQYF.

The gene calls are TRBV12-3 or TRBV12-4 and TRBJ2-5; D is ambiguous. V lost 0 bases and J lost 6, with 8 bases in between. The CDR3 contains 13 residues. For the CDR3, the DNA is TGTGCCAGCAGTTTAGCGCACCGGAAGACCCAGTACTTC. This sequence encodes CASSLAHRKTQYF.

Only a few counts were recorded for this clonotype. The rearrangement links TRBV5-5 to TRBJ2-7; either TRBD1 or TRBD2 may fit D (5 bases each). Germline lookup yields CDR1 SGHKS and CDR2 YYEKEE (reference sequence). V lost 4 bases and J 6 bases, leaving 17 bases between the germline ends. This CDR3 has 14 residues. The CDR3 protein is CASSPGPLFSEQYF. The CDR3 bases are TGTGCCAGCAGCCCGGGGCCGCTTTTTAGCGAGCAGTACTTC.

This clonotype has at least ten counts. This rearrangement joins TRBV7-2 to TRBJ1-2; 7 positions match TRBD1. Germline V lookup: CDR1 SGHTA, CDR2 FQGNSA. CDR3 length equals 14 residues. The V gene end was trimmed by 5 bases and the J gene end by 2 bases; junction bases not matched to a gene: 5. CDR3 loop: CASSAGQTNYGYTF. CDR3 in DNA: TGTGCCAGCAGCGCGGGACAGACCAACTATGGCTACACCTTC.

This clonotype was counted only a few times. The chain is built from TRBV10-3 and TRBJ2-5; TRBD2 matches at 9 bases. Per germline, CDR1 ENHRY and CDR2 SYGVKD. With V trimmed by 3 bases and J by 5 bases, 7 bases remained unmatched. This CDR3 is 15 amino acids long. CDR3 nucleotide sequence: TGTGCCATCAGTGATAGCGGGGGACTTAGGGAGACCCAGTACTTC. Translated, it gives CAISDSGGLRETQYF.

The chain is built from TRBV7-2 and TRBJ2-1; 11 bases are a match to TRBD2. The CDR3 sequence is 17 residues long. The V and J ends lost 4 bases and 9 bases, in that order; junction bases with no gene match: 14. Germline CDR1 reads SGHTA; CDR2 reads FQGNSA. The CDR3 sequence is CASSSEVIAGGPGEQFF. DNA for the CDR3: TGTGCCAGCAGCTCAGAAGTTATAGCGGGGGGGCCGGGTGAGCAGTTCTTC.

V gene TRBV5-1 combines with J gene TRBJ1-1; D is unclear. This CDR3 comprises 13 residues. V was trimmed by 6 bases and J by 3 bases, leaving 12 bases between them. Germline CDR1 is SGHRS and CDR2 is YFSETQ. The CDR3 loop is CASKGTVDTEAFF. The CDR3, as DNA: TGCGCCAGCAAGGGAACAGTCGACACTGAAGCTTTCTTT. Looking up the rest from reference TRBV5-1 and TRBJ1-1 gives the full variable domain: KAGVTQTPRYLIKTRGQQVTLSCSPISGHRSVSWYQQTPGQGLQFLFEYFSETQRNKGNFPGRFSGRQFSNSRSEMNVSTLELGDSALYLCASKGTVDTEAFFGQGTRLTVV.

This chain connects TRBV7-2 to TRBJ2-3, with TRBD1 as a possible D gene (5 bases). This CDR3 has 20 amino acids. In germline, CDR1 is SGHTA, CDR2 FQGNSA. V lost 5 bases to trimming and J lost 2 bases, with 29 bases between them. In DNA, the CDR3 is TGTGCCAGCAGCGAAGACCTAGTGTTTCCTGGGGCAGGGAACACAGATACGCAGTATTTT. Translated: CASSEDLVFPGAGNTDTQYF.

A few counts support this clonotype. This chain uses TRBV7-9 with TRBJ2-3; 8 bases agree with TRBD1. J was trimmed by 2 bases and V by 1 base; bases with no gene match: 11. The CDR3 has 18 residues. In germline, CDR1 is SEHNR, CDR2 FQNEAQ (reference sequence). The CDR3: CASSLGMPGTGSTDTQYF. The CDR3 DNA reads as TGTGCCAGCAGCTTAGGAATGCCTGGGACAGGTTCCACAGATACGCAGTATTTT.

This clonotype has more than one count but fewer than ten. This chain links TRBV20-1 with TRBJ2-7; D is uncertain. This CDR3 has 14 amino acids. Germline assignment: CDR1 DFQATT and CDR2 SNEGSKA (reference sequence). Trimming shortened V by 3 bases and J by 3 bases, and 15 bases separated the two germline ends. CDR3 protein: CSARAASGFYEQYF. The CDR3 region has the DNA TGCAGTGCTAGGGCGGCCAGTGGTTTCTACGAGCAGTACTTC.

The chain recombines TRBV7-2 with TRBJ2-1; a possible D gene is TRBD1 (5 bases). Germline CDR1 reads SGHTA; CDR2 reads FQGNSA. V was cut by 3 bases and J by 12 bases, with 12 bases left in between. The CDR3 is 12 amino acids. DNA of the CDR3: TGTGCCAGCAGCTTGTCGGGCACAGGGCAGTTCTTC. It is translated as CASSLSGTGQFF.

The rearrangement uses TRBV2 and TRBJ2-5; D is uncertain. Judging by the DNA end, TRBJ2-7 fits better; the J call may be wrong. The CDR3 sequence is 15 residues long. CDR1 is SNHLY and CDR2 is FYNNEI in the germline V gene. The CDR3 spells CASSEGASEGNEQYF. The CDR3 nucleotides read TGTGCCAGCAGTGAAGGAGCCAGCGAAGGGAACGAGCAGTACTTC.

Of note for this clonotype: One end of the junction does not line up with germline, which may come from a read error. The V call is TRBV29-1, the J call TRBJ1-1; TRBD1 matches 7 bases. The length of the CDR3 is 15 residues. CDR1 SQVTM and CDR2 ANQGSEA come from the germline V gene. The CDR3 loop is CSVTSGGRMNTEAFF. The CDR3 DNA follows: TGCAGCGTTACCTCAGGGGGGAGAATGAACACTGAGGCTTTCTTT.

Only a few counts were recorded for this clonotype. Written as DNA, the CDR3 is TGTGCCAGCACCCCGAGGGGACTAGCGGGGGAGACCCAGTACTTC. This translates into CASTPRGLAGETQYF. This chain joins TRBV9 and TRBJ2-5; 13 positions agree with TRBD2. The germline gives CDR1 SGDLS, CDR2 YYNGEE. The CDR3 length is 15 residues. The ends lost 6 bases at V and 5 bases at J; junction bases unmatched: 7.